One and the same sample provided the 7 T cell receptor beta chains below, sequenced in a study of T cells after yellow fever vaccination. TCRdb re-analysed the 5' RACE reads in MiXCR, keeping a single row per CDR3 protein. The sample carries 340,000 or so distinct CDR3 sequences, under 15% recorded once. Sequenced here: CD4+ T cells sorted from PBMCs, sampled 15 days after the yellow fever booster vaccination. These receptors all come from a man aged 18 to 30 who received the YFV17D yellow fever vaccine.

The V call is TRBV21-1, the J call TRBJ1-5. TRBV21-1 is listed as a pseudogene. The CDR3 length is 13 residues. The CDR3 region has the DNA TGTGCCAGCAGCAAAGTTCGGTTTCAGCCCCAGCATTTT. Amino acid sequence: CASSKVRFQPQHF.

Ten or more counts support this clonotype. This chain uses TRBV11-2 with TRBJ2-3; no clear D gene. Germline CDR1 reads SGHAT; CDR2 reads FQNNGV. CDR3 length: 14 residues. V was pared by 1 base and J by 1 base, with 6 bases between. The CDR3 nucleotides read TGTGCCAGCAGCTTAGTCTGGGGCACAGATACGCAGTATTTT. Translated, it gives CASSLVWGTDTQYF.

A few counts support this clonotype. CDR3 coding DNA: TGCGCCAGCAGCTTGGGGACTGCCGGGGAGCTGTTTTTT. The encoded protein is CASSLGTAGELFF. This chain connects TRBV5-1 to TRBJ2-2; D may be TRBD2 (5 bases). The CDR3 has 13 residues. V lost 0 bases and J lost 6, with 6 bases in between. The germline gives CDR1 SGHRS, CDR2 YFSETQ. The variable domain in full, completed from reference TRBV5-1 and TRBJ2-2, reads KAGVTQTPRYLIKTRGQQVTLSCSPISGHRSVSWYQQTPGQGLQFLFEYFSETQRNKGNFPGRFSGRQFSNSRSEMNVSTLELGDSALYLCASSLGTAGELFFGEGSRLTVL.

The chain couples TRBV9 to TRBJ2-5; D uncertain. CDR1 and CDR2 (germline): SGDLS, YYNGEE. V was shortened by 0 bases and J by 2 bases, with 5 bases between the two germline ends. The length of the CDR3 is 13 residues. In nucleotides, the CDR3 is TGTGCCAGCAGCGTAGGGGTACAAGAGACCCAGTACTTC. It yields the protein CASSVGVQETQYF.

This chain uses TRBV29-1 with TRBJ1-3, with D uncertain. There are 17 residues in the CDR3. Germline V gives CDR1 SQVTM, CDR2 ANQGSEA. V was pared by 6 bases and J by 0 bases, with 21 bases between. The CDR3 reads CSVSGFGRPISGNTIYF. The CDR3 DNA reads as TGCAGCGTCTCTGGGTTCGGCCGACCTATCTCTGGAAACACCATATATTTT.

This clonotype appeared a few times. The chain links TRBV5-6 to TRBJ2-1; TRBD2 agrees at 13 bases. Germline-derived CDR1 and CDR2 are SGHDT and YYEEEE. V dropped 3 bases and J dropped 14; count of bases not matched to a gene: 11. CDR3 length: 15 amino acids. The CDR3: CASSSVTSGGSNKFF. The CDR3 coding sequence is TGTGCCAGCAGCTCGGTGACTAGCGGGGGGAGTAATAAGTTCTTC.

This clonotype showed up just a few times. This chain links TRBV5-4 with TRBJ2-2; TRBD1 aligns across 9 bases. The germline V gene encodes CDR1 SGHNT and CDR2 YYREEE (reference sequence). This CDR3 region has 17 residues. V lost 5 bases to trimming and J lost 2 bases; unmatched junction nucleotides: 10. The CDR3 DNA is TGTGCCAGCAGGAAAACGGGACAGGGACGTAACACCGGGGAGCTGTTTTTT. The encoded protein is CASRKTGQGRNTGELFF.